The rows below give T cell receptor beta chains drawn from one sample of a study of vaccination effects on CD4 cells after COVID-19. Their specific antigens are unknown. Measured with immunoSEQ multiplex PCR; TCRdb has only the in-frame clones, and not every one. This table holds roughly 40,000 clones, about two thirds found once. The input for sequencing was CD4+ T cells from PBMCs cultured without peptide, taken after COVID-19 vaccination. The receptors derive from a human donor who received a COVID-19 vaccine. Each CDR3 is given with its conserved first and last residue. Fields, in order: V gene, J gene, clone size, D gene, CDR3 DNA, CDR3 protein. The D gene is left open where the match is weak. The size field is filled for only some rows; it gives once, few, many or a size class.

V gene: TRBV6-5
J gene: TRBJ1-5
clone size: -
D gene: -
CDR3 DNA: TGTGCCAGCAGGGACCGGGACAATCAGCCCCAGCATTTT
CDR3 protein: CASRDRDNQPQHF

V gene: TRBV4-2
J gene: TRBJ1-4
clone size: -
D gene: -
CDR3 DNA: TGTGCCAGCAGCCAAGGAGATAATAATGAAAAACTGTTTTTT
CDR3 protein: CASSQGDNNEKLFF

V gene: TRBV5-4
J gene: TRBJ2-2
clone size: -
D gene: -
CDR3 DNA: TGTGCCAGCAGCCCCCCGGCTAGCACGAACACCGGGGAGCTGTTTTTT
CDR3 protein: CASSPPASTNTGELFF

V gene: TRBV5-4
J gene: TRBJ2-7
clone size: -
D gene: TRBD2
CDR3 DNA: TGTGCCAGCAGCTCAGGACTAGCGGATTCCTACGAGCAGTACTTC
CDR3 protein: CASSSGLADSYEQYF

V gene: TRBV27
J gene: TRBJ2-3
clone size: -
D gene: -
CDR3 DNA: TGTGCCAGCAGTTCCACCTTATGGGAGGGCACAGATACGCAGTATTTT
CDR3 protein: CASSSTLWEGTDTQYF

V gene: TRBV5-1
J gene: TRBJ2-7
clone size: -
D gene: TRBD1
CDR3 DNA: TGCGCCAGCCAGGGGGTCCCGGGGACCTACGAGCAGTACTTC
CDR3 protein: CASQGVPGTYEQYF

V gene: TRBV5-6
J gene: TRBJ2-2
clone size: -
D gene: -
CDR3 DNA: TGTGCCAGCAGATCGCCGCAATGGCATGACACCGGGGAGCTGTTTTTT
CDR3 protein: CASRSPQWHDTGELFF

V gene: TRBV5-4
J gene: TRBJ1-1
clone size: -
D gene: -
CDR3 DNA: TGTGCCAGCAGCGCCCCAGGAGCCCCGAACACTGAAGCTTTCTTT
CDR3 protein: CASSAPGAPNTEAFF

V gene: TRBV5-8
J gene: TRBJ2-5
clone size: -
D gene: -
CDR3 DNA: TGTGCCAGCAGCTTAGGACAGATTTTGGGAGAGACCCAGTACTTC
CDR3 protein: CASSLGQILGETQYF

V gene: TRBV5-4
J gene: TRBJ2-1
clone size: -
D gene: -
CDR3 DNA: TGTGCCAGCAGCTTGTGGGGGGCGGGCAATGAGCAGTTCTTC
CDR3 protein: CASSLWGAGNEQFF

V gene: TRBV20-1
J gene: TRBJ1-3
clone size: -
D gene: -
CDR3 DNA: TGCAGTGCTAGTTTTGACACCATATATTTT
CDR3 protein: CSASFDTIYF

V gene: TRBV3-1/TRBV3-2
J gene: TRBJ1-2
clone size: -
D gene: TRBD1
CDR3 DNA: TGTGCCAGCAGCCAACCCGGACAGGGTAAGGACTATGGCTACACCTTC
CDR3 protein: CASSQPGQGKDYGYTF

V gene: TRBV19
J gene: TRBJ1-5
clone size: few
D gene: -
CDR3 DNA: TGTGCCACCAAGACAGGAATGAATAGCAATCAGCCCCAGCATTTT
CDR3 protein: CATKTGMNSNQPQHF

V gene: TRBV27
J gene: TRBJ1-6
clone size: few
D gene: -
CDR3 DNA: TGTGCCAGCAGTTCGAGGGGAGGGAATTCACCCCTCCACTTT
CDR3 protein: CASSSRGGNSPLHF

V gene: TRBV19
J gene: TRBJ2-6
clone size: -
D gene: -
CDR3 DNA: TGTGCCAGTAGTATATTAGGCTCTGGGGCCAACGTCCTGACTTTC
CDR3 protein: CASSILGSGANVLTF

V gene: TRBV6-5
J gene: TRBJ2-1
clone size: -
D gene: -
CDR3 DNA: TGTGCCAGTCGAGCACCCTACAATGAGCAGTTCTTC
CDR3 protein: CASRAPYNEQFF

V gene: TRBV4-1
J gene: TRBJ1-6
clone size: few
D gene: -
CDR3 DNA: TGCGCCAGCAGCCAAGACCGTAGGGCTTATAATTCACCCCTCCACTTT
CDR3 protein: CASSQDRRAYNSPLHF

V gene: TRBV4-1
J gene: TRBJ2-2
clone size: few
D gene: TRBD1
CDR3 DNA: TGCGCCAGCAGCCCCCGTGGGACAGGGGGCACCGGGGAGCTGTTTTTT
CDR3 protein: CASSPRGTGGTGELFF

V gene: TRBV7-9
J gene: TRBJ1-2
clone size: -
D gene: TRBD1
CDR3 DNA: TGTGCCAGCAACCGGAGGGGACAGGGGTATGGCTACACCTTC
CDR3 protein: CASNRRGQGYGYTF

V gene: TRBV6-5
J gene: TRBJ2-7
clone size: few
D gene: -
CDR3 DNA: TGTGCCAGCAGGGTGGGGGAGAAGCTCTACGAGCAGTACTTC
CDR3 protein: CASRVGEKLYEQYF

V gene: TRBV5-1
J gene: TRBJ1-6
clone size: few
D gene: -
CDR3 DNA: TGCGCCAGCAGCTTGAGGCAGGGGTCGGTTTCACCCCTCCACTTT
CDR3 protein: CASSLRQGSVSPLHF

V gene: TRBV6-5
J gene: TRBJ2-7
clone size: -
D gene: -
CDR3 DNA: TGTGCCAGCAGCGTTGACAGAAGGCAGTACTTC
CDR3 protein: CASSVDRRQYF

V gene: TRBV29-1
J gene: TRBJ1-1
clone size: -
D gene: -
CDR3 DNA: TGCAGCGTGGCCCTGTCGCAGAACGCTGAAGCTTTCTTT
CDR3 protein: CSVALSQNAEAFF

V gene: TRBV19
J gene: TRBJ1-2
clone size: once
D gene: -
CDR3 DNA: TGTGCCAGTAGTATAGATCTTGTGGGTATGGGCTATGGCTACACCTTC
CDR3 protein: CASSIDLVGMGYGYTF

V gene: TRBV7-9
J gene: TRBJ1-2
clone size: -
D gene: TRBD1
CDR3 DNA: TGTGCCAGCAGCTGGACAGGGGCCGGCTACACCTTC
CDR3 protein: CASSWTGAGYTF

V gene: TRBV25-1
J gene: TRBJ2-7
clone size: -
D gene: -
CDR3 DNA: TGTGCCAGCAGTGCAAGGGGGGACTCCTACGAGCAGTACTTC
CDR3 protein: CASSARGDSYEQYF

V gene: TRBV18
J gene: TRBJ1-3
clone size: -
D gene: -
CDR3 DNA: TGTGCCAGCTCACCACTTGCGGACAGCTCTGGAAACACCATATATTTT
CDR3 protein: CASSPLADSSGNTIYF

V gene: TRBV3-1/TRBV3-2
J gene: TRBJ1-5
clone size: few
D gene: -
CDR3 DNA: TGTGCCAGCAGCCAAATTGCCCATCAGCCCCAGCATTTT
CDR3 protein: CASSQIAHQPQHF

V gene: TRBV14
J gene: TRBJ2-1
clone size: -
D gene: -
CDR3 DNA: TGTGCCAGCAGTCAGTACGGGACCCTCAGCAATGAGCAGTTCTTC
CDR3 protein: CASSQYGTLSNEQFF

V gene: TRBV10-3
J gene: TRBJ2-2
clone size: few
D gene: TRBD1
CDR3 DNA: TGTGCCATCAGTGCCGGACAGGGGGGTACCGGGGAGCTGTTTTTT
CDR3 protein: CAISAGQGGTGELFF

V gene: TRBV7-9
J gene: TRBJ2-2
clone size: few
D gene: TRBD1
CDR3 DNA: TGTGCCAGCAGCTTGACAATTTTCGGGACAGGGTCCGGGGAGCTGTTTTTT
CDR3 protein: CASSLTIFGTGSGELFF

V gene: TRBV5-1
J gene: TRBJ2-1
clone size: -
D gene: -
CDR3 DNA: TGCGCCAGCAGCCCGGAGGGGTATCGGTACAATGAGCAGTTCTTC
CDR3 protein: CASSPEGYRYNEQFF

V gene: TRBV4-2
J gene: TRBJ2-5
clone size: -
D gene: -
CDR3 DNA: TGTGCCAGCAGCCAAGATAGGCGGGTCATGGGTCGGGAGACCCAGTACTTC
CDR3 protein: CASSQDRRVMGRETQYF

V gene: TRBV2
J gene: TRBJ2-1
clone size: -
D gene: -
CDR3 DNA: TGTGCCAGCAGTGACGCGGGGGCCGCTGAGCAGTTCTTC
CDR3 protein: CASSDAGAAEQFF

V gene: TRBV6-2/TRBV6-3
J gene: TRBJ1-1
clone size: -
D gene: -
CDR3 DNA: TGTGCCAGCAGTTCCGGGCCCACGAGGAAGGACACTGAAGCTTTCTTT
CDR3 protein: CASSSGPTRKDTEAFF

V gene: TRBV5-4
J gene: TRBJ2-7
clone size: -
D gene: -
CDR3 DNA: TGTGCCAGCAGCTTGGCCGGGGACGAGCAGTACTTC
CDR3 protein: CASSLAGDEQYF